The rows below give T cell receptor beta chains drawn from one sample of a study of cytomegalovirus exposure and HLA in healthy donors. Generated by immunoSEQ multiplex PCR, the TCRdb table keeps only in-frame clones and is missing some. Among roughly 100,000 clones listed, about three quarters were seen once. Sequencing was carried out using PBMCs. The receptor set was obtained from a woman between 40 and 55 years old in good health and CMV-seropositive. CDR3s include the opening cysteine and the closing phenylalanine or tryptophan. D genes are given only for firm matches. Size tells how often a clone was seen (once, few, many) or the class of an expanded clone, and some rows leave it out.

V: TRBV29-1
size: .
J: TRBJ2-1
D: TRBD1
DNA: TGCAGCGTCCGGGACAGGTCCTACAATGAGCAGTTCTTC
CDR3: CSVRDRSYNEQFF

V: TRBV6-5
size: .
J: TRBJ2-5
D: TRBD1
DNA: TGTGCCAGCAGTTACGACAGGGGCTTAGCAGAGACCCAGTACTTC
CDR3: CASSYDRGLAETQYF

V: TRBV18
size: few
J: TRBJ1-5
D: .
DNA: TGTGCCAGCTCAAGCCCGACAGACGATCGGCCCCAGCATTTT
CDR3: CASSSPTDDRPQHF

V: TRBV19
size: once
J: TRBJ2-1
D: .
DNA: TGTGCCAGTAACCTACAGGGTACAGAATTCAATGAGCAGTTCTTC
CDR3: CASNLQGTEFNEQFF

V: TRBV28
size: .
J: TRBJ2-1
D: .
DNA: TGTGCCAGCAGTTTAGGCCAGGCCTCCTACAATGAGCAGTTCTTC
CDR3: CASSLGQASYNEQFF

V: TRBV11-3
size: .
J: TRBJ2-5
D: .
DNA: TGTGCCAGCAGCTCGACAGGTTCTCAAGAGACCCAGTACTTC
CDR3: CASSSTGSQETQYF

V: TRBV12-5
size: .
J: TRBJ2-1
D: .
DNA: TGTGCTAGTGCCCCCCGCCCCTCCCTAGACCCGCACAATGAGCAGTTCTTC
CDR3: CASAPRPSLDPHNEQFF

V: TRBV4-1
size: .
J: TRBJ2-7
D: .
DNA: TGCGCCAGCAGCCAAGATCCTTACAACTACGAGCAGTACTTC
CDR3: CASSQDPYNYEQYF

V: TRBV6-5
size: .
J: TRBJ2-2
D: .
DNA: TGTGCCAGCAGTTACGGCAGACTAGTAAGCACCGGGGAGCTGTTTTTT
CDR3: CASSYGRLVSTGELFF

V: TRBV28
size: .
J: TRBJ1-4
D: TRBD1
DNA: TGTGCCAGCAGTTTCTGGCAGGGGGCAACTAATGAAAAACTGTTTTTT
CDR3: CASSFWQGATNEKLFF